This TCR beta chain stems from a study of CD8+ T cells in alopecia areata. On this clone: The antigen is undetermined.

Study outcomes and limitations: It was less clear whether patients shared TCRs than it was in mice, possibly because of HLA.

RNA extraction was followed by reverse transcription into cDNA, which acted as the sequencing template. Clones were sequenced by immunoSEQ multiplex PCR, and TCRdb holds only the in-frame ones, with some missing. The sample lists roughly 130,000 clones; around 50% were seen once. The CDR3 totals 13 residues. Deletions cut 4 bases from V and 8 bases from J, with 15 bases between. The V gene's germline CDR1 is SGHNT and CDR2 YYREEE (reference sequence). In alopecia areata patients, both lesional scalp punch biopsies and peripheral blood were collected. The sequence was collected from a human donor with alopecia areata. The chain links TRBV5-4 to TRBJ1-2; tentatively, D is TRBD1 (5 bases). The input for sequencing was CD4+ T cells sorted from blood, taken at week 0. The CDR3 DNA reads TGTGCCAGCAGCCAGGACGGGACTGTAGGCTACACCTTC. It encodes CASSQDGTVGYTF.